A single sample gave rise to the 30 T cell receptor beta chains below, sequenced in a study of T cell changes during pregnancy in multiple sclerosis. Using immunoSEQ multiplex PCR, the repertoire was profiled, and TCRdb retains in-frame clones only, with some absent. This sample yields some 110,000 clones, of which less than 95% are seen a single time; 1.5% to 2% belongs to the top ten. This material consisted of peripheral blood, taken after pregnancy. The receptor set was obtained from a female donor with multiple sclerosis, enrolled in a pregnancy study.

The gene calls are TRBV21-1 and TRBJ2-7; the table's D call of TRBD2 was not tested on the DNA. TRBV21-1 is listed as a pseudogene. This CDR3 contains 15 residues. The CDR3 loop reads CASSKNYGGIYEQYF. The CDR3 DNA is TGTGCCAGCAGCAAAAATTACGGCGGGATCTACGAGCAGTACTTC.

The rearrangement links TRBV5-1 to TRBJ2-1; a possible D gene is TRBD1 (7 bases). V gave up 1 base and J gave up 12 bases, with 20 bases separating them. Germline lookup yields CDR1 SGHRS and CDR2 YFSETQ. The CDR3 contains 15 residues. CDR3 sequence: CASSLLSQGGDGQFF. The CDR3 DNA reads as TGCGCCAGCAGCTTGTTAAGCCAGGGGGGAGACGGGCAGTTCTTC. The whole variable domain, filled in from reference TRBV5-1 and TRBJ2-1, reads KAGVTQTPRYLIKTRGQQVTLSCSPISGHRSVSWYQQTPGQGLQFLFEYFSETQRNKGNFPGRFSGRQFSNSRSEMNVSTLELGDSALYLCASSLLSQGGDGQFFGPGTRLTVL.

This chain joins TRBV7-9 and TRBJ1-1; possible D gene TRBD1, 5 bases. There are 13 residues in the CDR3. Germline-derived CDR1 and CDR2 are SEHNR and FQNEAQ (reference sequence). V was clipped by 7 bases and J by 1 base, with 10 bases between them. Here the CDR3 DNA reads TGTGCCAGCACCCGGGGGACGAACACTGAAGCTTTCTTT. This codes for CASTRGTNTEAFF.

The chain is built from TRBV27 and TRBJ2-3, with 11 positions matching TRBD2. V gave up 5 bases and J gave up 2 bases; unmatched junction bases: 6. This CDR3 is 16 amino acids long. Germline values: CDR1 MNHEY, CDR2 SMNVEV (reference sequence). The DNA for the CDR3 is TGTGCCAGCAGTCCCTGGACTAGCGGGTACACAGATACGCAGTATTTT. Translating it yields CASSPWTSGYTDTQYF.

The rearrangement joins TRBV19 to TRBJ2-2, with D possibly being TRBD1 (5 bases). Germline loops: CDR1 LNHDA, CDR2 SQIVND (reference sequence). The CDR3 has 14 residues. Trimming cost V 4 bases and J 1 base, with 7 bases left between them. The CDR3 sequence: CASSRQQNTGELFF. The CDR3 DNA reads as TGTGCCAGTAGTAGACAGCAGAACACCGGGGAGCTGTTTTTT.

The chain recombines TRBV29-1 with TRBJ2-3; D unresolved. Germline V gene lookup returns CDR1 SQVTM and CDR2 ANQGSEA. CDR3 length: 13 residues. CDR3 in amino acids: CSLQRSSTDTQYF. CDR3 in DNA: TGCAGTCTTCAGAGGTCTAGCACAGATACGCAGTATTTT.

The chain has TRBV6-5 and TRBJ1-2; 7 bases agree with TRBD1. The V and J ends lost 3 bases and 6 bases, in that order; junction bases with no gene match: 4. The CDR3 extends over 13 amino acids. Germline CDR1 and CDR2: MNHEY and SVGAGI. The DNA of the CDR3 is TGTGCCAGCAGTTATAAGGGGGCGGATGGCTACACCTTC. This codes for CASSYKGADGYTF.

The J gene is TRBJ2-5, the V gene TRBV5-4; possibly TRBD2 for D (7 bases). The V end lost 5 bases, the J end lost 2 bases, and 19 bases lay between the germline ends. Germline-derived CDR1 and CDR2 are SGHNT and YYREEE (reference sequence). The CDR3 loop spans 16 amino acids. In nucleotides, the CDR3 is TGTGCCAGCAGTCTGTCTAGGCGGGGGCAGCAAGAGACCCAGTACTTC. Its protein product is CASSLSRRGQQETQYF.

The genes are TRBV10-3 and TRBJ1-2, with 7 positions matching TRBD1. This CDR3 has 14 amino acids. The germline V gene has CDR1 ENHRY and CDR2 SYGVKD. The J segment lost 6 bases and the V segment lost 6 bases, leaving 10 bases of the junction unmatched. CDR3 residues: CAIRKEQGSNGYTF. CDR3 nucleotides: TGTGCCATCAGGAAAGAACAGGGGTCGAATGGCTACACCTTC.

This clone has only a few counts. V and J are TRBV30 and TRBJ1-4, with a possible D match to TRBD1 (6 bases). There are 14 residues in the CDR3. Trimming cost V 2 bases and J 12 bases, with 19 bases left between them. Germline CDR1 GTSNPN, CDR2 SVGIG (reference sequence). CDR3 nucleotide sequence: TGTGCCTGGAGTATTGACAGGTTACTACTGGAACTGTTTTTT. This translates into CAWSIDRLLLELFF.

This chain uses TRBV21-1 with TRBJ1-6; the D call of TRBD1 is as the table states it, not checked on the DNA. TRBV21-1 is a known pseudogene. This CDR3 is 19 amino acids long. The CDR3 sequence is CASSKPGQGSISYNSPLHF. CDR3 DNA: TGTGCCAGCAGCAAACCGGGACAGGGTTCGATCTCCTATAATTCACCCCTCCACTTT.

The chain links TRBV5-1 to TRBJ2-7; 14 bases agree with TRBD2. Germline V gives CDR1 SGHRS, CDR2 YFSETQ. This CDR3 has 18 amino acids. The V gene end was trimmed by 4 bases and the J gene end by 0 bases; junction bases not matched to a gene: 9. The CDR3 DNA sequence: TGCGCCAGCAGCCGAGGGACTAGCGGGGGCCTAAGCTCCTACGAGCAGTACTTC. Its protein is CASSRGTSGGLSSYEQYF. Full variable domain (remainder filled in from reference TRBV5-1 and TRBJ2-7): KAGVTQTPRYLIKTRGQQVTLSCSPISGHRSVSWYQQTPGQGLQFLFEYFSETQRNKGNFPGRFSGRQFSNSRSEMNVSTLELGDSALYLCASSRGTSGGLSSYEQYFGPGTRLTVT.

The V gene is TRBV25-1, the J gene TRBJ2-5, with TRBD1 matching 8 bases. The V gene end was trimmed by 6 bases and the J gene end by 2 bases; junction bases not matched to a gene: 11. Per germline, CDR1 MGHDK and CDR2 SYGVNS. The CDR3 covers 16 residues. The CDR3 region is CASRSDRGGGQETQYF. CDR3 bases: TGTGCCAGCAGGTCAGACAGGGGCGGAGGACAAGAGACCCAGTACTTC.

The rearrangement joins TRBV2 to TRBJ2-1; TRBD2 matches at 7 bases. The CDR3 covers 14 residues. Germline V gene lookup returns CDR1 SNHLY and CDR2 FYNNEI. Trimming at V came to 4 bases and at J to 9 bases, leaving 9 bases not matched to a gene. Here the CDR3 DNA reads TGTGCCAGCAGTGCCAGGACTAGGGGCAGTGAGCAGTTCTTC. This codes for CASSARTRGSEQFF.

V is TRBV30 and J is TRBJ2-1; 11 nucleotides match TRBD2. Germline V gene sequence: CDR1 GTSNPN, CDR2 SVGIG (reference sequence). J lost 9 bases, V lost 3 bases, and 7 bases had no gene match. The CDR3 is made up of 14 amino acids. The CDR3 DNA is TGTGCCTGGAGGGTAGCGGGAGGGCCGGGTGAGCAGTTCTTC. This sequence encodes CAWRVAGGPGEQFF.

CDR3 coding DNA: TGTGCCAGCAGTTTAATTTCCCCAAGACAGGGCTCCGATCAGCCCCAGCATTTT. Its protein product is CASSLISPRQGSDQPQHF. The chain has TRBV27 and TRBJ1-5, with TRBD1 matching over 7 bases. This CDR3 has 18 amino acids. V shed 2 bases and J 5 bases; nucleotides not matched to a gene: 15. Germline V gives CDR1 MNHEY, CDR2 SMNVEV (reference sequence).

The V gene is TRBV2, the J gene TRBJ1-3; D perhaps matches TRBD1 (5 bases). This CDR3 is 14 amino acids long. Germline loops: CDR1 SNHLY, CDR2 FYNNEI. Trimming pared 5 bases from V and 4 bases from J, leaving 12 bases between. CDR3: CASSPRVDGNTIYF. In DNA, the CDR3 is TGTGCCAGCAGTCCCAGGGTAGACGGAAACACCATATATTTT.

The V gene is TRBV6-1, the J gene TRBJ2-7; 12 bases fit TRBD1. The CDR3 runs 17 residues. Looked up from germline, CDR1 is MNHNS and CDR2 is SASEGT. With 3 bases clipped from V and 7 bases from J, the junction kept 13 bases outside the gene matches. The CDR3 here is CASSDRFSGQGAREQYF. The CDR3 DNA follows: TGTGCCAGCAGTGATCGATTCTCGGGACAGGGGGCTCGGGAGCAGTACTTC.

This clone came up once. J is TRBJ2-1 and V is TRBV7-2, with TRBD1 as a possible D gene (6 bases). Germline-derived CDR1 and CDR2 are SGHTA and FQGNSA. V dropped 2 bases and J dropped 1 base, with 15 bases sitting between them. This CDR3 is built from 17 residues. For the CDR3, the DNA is TGTGCCAGCAGCTTACGAAGTCCGGGACAATCCTACAATGAGCAGTTCTTC. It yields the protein CASSLRSPGQSYNEQFF.

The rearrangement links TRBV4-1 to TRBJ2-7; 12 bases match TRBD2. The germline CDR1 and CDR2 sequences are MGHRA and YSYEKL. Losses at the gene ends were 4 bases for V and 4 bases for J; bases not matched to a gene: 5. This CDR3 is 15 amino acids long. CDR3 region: CASSPTSGSLYEQYF. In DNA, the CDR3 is TGCGCCAGCAGCCCGACTAGCGGGAGTTTATACGAGCAGTACTTC.

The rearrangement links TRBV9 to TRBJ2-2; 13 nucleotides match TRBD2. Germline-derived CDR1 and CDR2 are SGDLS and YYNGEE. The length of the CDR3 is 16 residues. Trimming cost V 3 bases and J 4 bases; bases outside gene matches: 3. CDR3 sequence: CASSAGLAGLTGELFF. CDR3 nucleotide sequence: TGTGCCAGCAGCGCGGGACTAGCGGGACTCACCGGGGAGCTGTTTTTT.

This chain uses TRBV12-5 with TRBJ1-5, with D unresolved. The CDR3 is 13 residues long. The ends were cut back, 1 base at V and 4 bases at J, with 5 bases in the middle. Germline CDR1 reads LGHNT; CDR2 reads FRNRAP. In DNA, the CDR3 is TGTGCTAGTGGTTTGGGAGATAATCAGCCCCAGCATTTT. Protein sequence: CASGLGDNQPQHF.

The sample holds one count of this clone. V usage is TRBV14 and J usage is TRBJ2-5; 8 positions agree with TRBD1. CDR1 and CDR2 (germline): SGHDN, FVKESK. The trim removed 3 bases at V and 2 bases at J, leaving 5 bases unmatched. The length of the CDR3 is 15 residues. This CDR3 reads CASSQRDRRQETQYF. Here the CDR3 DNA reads TGTGCCAGCAGCCAGAGGGACAGGCGGCAAGAGACCCAGTACTTC.

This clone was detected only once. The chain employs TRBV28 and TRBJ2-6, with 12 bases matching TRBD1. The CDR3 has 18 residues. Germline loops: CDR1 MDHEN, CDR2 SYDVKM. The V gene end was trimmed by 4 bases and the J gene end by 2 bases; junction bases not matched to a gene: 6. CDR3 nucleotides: TGTGCCAGCAGTTCCGGGACAGGGGGCGCGACTGGGGCCAACGTCCTGACTTTC. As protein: CASSSGTGGATGANVLTF.

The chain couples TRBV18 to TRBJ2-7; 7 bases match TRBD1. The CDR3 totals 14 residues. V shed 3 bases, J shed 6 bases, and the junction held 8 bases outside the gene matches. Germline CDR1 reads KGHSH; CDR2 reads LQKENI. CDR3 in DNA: TGTGCCAGCTCACCCGACAGGGTTGGAGGCGAGCAGTACTTC. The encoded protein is CASSPDRVGGEQYF.

CDR3 in DNA: TGTGCCAGCAGCGTAAGCGCTAGTCGAGAGACCCAGTACTTC. It specifies CASSVSASRETQYF. V gene TRBV9 combines with J gene TRBJ2-5; no definite D call. Looked up from germline, CDR1 is SGDLS and CDR2 is YYNGEE. The CDR3 has 14 amino acids. Deletions cut 1 base from V and 4 bases from J, with 11 bases between.

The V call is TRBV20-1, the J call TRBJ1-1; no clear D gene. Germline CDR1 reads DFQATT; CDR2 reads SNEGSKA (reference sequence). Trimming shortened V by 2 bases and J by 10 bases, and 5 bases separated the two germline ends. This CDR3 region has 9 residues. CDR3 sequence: CSARQAAFF. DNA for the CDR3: TGCAGTGCTAGACAGGCAGCTTTCTTT.

CDR3 sequence reads: CASSLAGVRNEQFF. DNA of the CDR3: TGTGCCAGCAGCTTGGCGGGAGTACGTAATGAGCAGTTCTTC. This chain uses TRBV7-3 with TRBJ2-1; 7 bases are shared with TRBD2. Germline V gene lookup returns CDR1 SGHTA and CDR2 FQGTGA. V was clipped by 3 bases and J by 7 bases; unmatched bases: 6. The length of the CDR3 is 14 residues.

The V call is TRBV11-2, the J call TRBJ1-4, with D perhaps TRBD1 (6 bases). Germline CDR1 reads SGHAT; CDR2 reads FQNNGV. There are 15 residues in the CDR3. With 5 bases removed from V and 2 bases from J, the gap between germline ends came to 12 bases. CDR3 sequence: CASSLRGQTNEKLFF. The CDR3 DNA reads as TGTGCCAGCAGCCTACGTGGACAGACTAATGAAAAACTGTTTTTT.

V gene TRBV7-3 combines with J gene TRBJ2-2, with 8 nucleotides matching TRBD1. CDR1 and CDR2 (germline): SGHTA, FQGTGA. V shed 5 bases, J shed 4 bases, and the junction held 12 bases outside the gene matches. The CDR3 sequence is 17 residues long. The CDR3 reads CASSPYEPTGVTGELFF. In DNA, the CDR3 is TGTGCCAGCAGCCCATACGAACCGACAGGGGTCACCGGGGAGCTGTTTTTT.